What follows describes a single TCR beta chain. Its antigen is as yet unknown. TCRdb's table, derived via immunoSEQ multiplex PCR, lists solely in-frame clones and lacks some. The sample has 150,000 to 180,000 clones; around 83% are singletons. This sample is drawn from a study of cytomegalovirus exposure and HLA in healthy donors. Points from the study as a whole: The study designated fewer than 200 TCR beta chains cytomegalovirus-associated. For most TCR sequences rarity was the rule, although some public TCRs occurred in many donors.

The germline CDR1 and CDR2 sequences are SGHAT and FQNNGV. This CDR3 comprises 17 residues. The J segment lost 9 bases and the V segment lost 3 bases, leaving 17 bases of the junction unmatched. This chain uses TRBV11-2 with TRBJ2-3, with 8 bases identical to TRBD2. The clonotype originates from a human donor in good health. Input material: PBMCs. The DNA for the CDR3 is TGTGCCAGCAGCTTCCCCGTAGCGGGGACCCAACAAGGGACGCAGTATTTT. This sequence encodes CASSFPVAGTQQGTQYF.